This T cell receptor (beta chain) was sequenced during a study of blood T cell repertoires in COVID-19. The germline V and J ends were trimmed by 1 base and 0 bases, with 9 bases remaining between them. CDR3 size: 15 residues. Germline CDR1 and CDR2: LGHNA and YSLEER. Sequencing used immunoSEQ multiplex PCR; TCRdb keeps in-frame clones, though not all of them. There are roughly 150,000 clones in the sample; around 88% occur only once, and 25% to 35% lies in the top ten. The gene calls are TRBV4-3 and TRBJ2-5, with a possible D match to TRBD2 (5 bases). Sequenced: peripheral blood. This TCR was sampled from a human donor in a cohort sampled during active COVID-19. DNA for the CDR3: TGCGCCAGCAGCCAAGGTGTCGGGGACCAAGAGACCCAGTACTTC. The encoded protein is CASSQGVGDQETQYF.